The rows below give T cell receptor beta chains drawn from one sample of a study of cytomegalovirus exposure and HLA in healthy donors. Data came from immunoSEQ multiplex PCR; TCRdb stores just in-frame clones and leaves some out. The sample contains about 140,000 clones, more than 65% of which appear only once. Sequencing used PBMCs. These receptors all stem from a woman between 25 and 40 years old in good health and CMV-seronegative. CDR3s leave out the opening cysteine and the closing phenylalanine or tryptophan. Each record gives: V gene, J gene, CDR3 protein.

v_call: TRBV5-1
j_call: TRBJ2-3
cdr3_aa: ASSLGAGAGDTQY

v_call: TRBV6-5
j_call: TRBJ1-1
cdr3_aa: ASRDAGYRTEAF

v_call: TRBV5-1
j_call: TRBJ2-1
cdr3_aa: ASSLYSGGLVNEQF

v_call: TRBV5-1
j_call: TRBJ2-7
cdr3_aa: ASSLRSSYEQY

v_call: TRBV28
j_call: TRBJ2-5
cdr3_aa: ASSLTSGGAQY

v_call: TRBV4-2
j_call: TRBJ2-3
cdr3_aa: ASSQERKTAGIPDTQY

v_call: TRBV29-1
j_call: TRBJ2-1
cdr3_aa: SVEGNSASGYNEQF

v_call: TRBV5-6
j_call: TRBJ2-2
cdr3_aa: ASTSSGQTGELF

v_call: TRBV2
j_call: TRBJ2-4
cdr3_aa: ASSELAKNIQY

v_call: TRBV7-9
j_call: TRBJ2-7
cdr3_aa: SSSLGAGGLGNEQY

v_call: TRBV11-2
j_call: TRBJ2-7
cdr3_aa: ASSLTSRVNEQY

v_call: TRBV7-9
j_call: TRBJ2-1
cdr3_aa: ASSPRRLADYNEQF

v_call: TRBV6-5
j_call: TRBJ1-3
cdr3_aa: ASRGALSGNTIY

v_call: TRBV7-3
j_call: TRBJ2-2
cdr3_aa: ASSMLAVGNTGELF

v_call: TRBV5-1
j_call: TRBJ1-2
cdr3_aa: ASSLDTYGYT

v_call: TRBV7-6
j_call: TRBJ2-1
cdr3_aa: ASSLARDYQF

v_call: TRBV14
j_call: TRBJ1-6
cdr3_aa: ASSSRGTDNSPLH

v_call: TRBV19
j_call: TRBJ1-2
cdr3_aa: ASRNGGAGGAHGYT

v_call: TRBV9
j_call: TRBJ2-1
cdr3_aa: ASSEGDITPNNEQF

v_call: TRBV13
j_call: TRBJ1-2
cdr3_aa: ASSLGDRNYGYT

v_call: TRBV7-8
j_call: TRBJ2-1
cdr3_aa: ASSLTYRLAERNNEQF

v_call: TRBV7-2
j_call: TRBJ1-1
cdr3_aa: ASSSVTGSTEAF

v_call: TRBV5-1
j_call: TRBJ1-4
cdr3_aa: ASSVGQGEIATNEKLF

v_call: TRBV6-6
j_call: TRBJ1-1
cdr3_aa: ATRGQGDLNTEAF

v_call: TRBV21-1
j_call: TRBJ2-1
cdr3_aa: ASSKAGGGSYNEQF

v_call: TRBV14
j_call: TRBJ2-3
cdr3_aa: ASSPTGVRTDTQY

v_call: TRBV7-8
j_call: TRBJ2-7
cdr3_aa: ASSRPFLGQGIFPVYEQY

v_call: TRBV5-1
j_call: TRBJ2-1
cdr3_aa: ASSLEQGVYNEQF

v_call: TRBV19
j_call: TRBJ2-5
cdr3_aa: ASSIPGGSSVTQY

v_call: TRBV19
j_call: TRBJ2-2
cdr3_aa: ASSIIRSGELF

v_call: TRBV7-7
j_call: TRBJ2-5
cdr3_aa: ASSSGHSSQETQY

v_call: TRBV5-6
j_call: TRBJ1-2
cdr3_aa: ASRRTGGSGYT

v_call: TRBV2
j_call: TRBJ1-5
cdr3_aa: ASSEALQGRRNQPQH

v_call: TRBV29-1
j_call: TRBJ1-2
cdr3_aa: SVVGGDYGYT

v_call: TRBV6-6
j_call: TRBJ2-7
cdr3_aa: ASSYGQSSEQY

v_call: TRBV5-1
j_call: TRBJ1-6
cdr3_aa: ASSPGQDNSPLH

v_call: TRBV28
j_call: TRBJ2-4
cdr3_aa: ASSRLGLVQY

v_call: TRBV19
j_call: TRBJ2-5
cdr3_aa: ASTQGGQGGMETQY

v_call: TRBV30
j_call: TRBJ1-3
cdr3_aa: AWSRGRGASSGNTIY

v_call: TRBV27
j_call: TRBJ1-5
cdr3_aa: ASSLFHRTNQPQH

v_call: TRBV27
j_call: TRBJ1-5
cdr3_aa: ASSLDRGGQPQH